The TCR beta chain described here comes from a study of blood T cell repertoires in COVID-19. At the level of the study: Samples taken during acute and convalescent COVID-19 were collected in the United States, Italy and Spain.

In this sample, this clone turned up once. This table comes from immunoSEQ multiplex PCR, and its TCRdb copy is limited to in-frame clones, with some not included. Among roughly 73,000 clones listed, 70% to 75% were seen once. Trimming took off 0 bases at V and 5 bases at J, with 15 bases between the two ends. Germline V gives CDR1 SGDLS, CDR2 YYNGEE. CDR3 length: 15 residues. This receptor was taken from a man aged 65 to 79 with acute or convalescent COVID-19. The gene calls are TRBV9 and TRBJ2-7; D may be TRBD1 (6 bases). Sequenced sample: peripheral blood. The CDR3 bases are TGTGCCAGCAGCGTAGGGCCAGGGGTGTTCGACGAGCAGTACTTC. Protein sequence: CASSVGPGVFDEQYF.